This TCR beta chain was sequenced in a study of response to subunit inactivated influenza vaccine (dated by TCRdb to 2016 to 2018). Turning to the overall study: To follow how T cells responded to a trivalent subunit inactivated influenza vaccine, the researchers relied on deep quantitative profiling of the T cell receptor repertoire.

Broader findings and caveats from the paper: According to the authors, only a limited number of new T cells may be recruited by each seasonal influenza vaccination.

The V end gives up 4 bases and the J end 5 bases, leaving 16 bases in the junction not matched to a gene. Its CDR3 holds 18 amino acids, cysteine through phenylalanine. Only the CDR3 region is kept as DNA, spanning 54 bases read in frame from base 1. According to the germline V gene, CDR1 reads SGHRS and CDR2 reads YFSETQ. This clonotype was seen a handful of times. The antigen this receptor binds is unknown. No much larger clone exists at a distance of one base, and base qualities are not known. Library creation used RT-PCR. TCRdb lists the instrument as Illumina HiSeq 2500. TCRdb reran the public reads through fastp at Q25 and MiXCR, keeping productive beta chains. Entries are consolidated by CDR3 protein sequence, retaining the most common genes and DNA. Here the sample has 250,000 to 350,000 distinct CDR3 sequences; approximately 23% occur a single time. About 9.3% of the sample is taken by the ten largest.

Recombination joined TRBV5-1 with TRBJ2-1; 9 central bases correspond to TRBD2. Sample: PBMCs from blood, taken 21 months after vaccination. This clonotype was obtained from a man aged 50 to 69 who received an inactivated influenza vaccine. Donor details come from another sample of the same person, matched by shared clones. The CDR3 in this case is CASSHEPPLAGFDNEQFF. The base sequence is TGCGCCAGCAGCCATGAGCCGCCTCTAGCGGGATTTGACAATGAGCAGTTCTTC.